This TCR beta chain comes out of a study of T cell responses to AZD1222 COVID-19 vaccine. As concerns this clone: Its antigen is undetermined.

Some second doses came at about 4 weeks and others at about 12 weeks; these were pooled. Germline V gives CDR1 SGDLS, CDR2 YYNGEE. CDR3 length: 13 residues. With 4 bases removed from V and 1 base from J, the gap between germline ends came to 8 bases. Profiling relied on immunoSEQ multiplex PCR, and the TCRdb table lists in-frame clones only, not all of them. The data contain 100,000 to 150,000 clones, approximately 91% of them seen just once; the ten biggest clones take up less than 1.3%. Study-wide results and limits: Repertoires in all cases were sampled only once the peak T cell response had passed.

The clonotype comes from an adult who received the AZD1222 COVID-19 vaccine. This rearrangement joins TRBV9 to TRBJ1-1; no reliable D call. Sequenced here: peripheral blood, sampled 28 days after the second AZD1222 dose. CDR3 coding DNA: TGTGCCAGCAGCCCTACAAGGAACACTGAAGCTTTCTTT. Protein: CASSPTRNTEAFF.